These T cell receptor beta chains were read from a single sample in a study of cytomegalovirus exposure and HLA in healthy donors. Assay: immunoSEQ multiplex PCR; the TCRdb copy retains only in-frame clones and omits some. The table includes some 180,000 clones, around nine tenths detected once. The sample comprised PBMCs. These receptors were taken from a man aged 25 to 45 in good health and CMV-seropositive. CDR3s include the opening cysteine and the closing phenylalanine or tryptophan. The size of a clone is reported for some rows only, either as once, few or many, or as a class for expanded clones.

V gene: TRBV27; clone size: -; J gene: TRBJ2-2; CDR3 protein: CASSFTGELFF
V gene: TRBV6-5; clone size: -; J gene: TRBJ1-4; CDR3 protein: CASSYLGVNEKLFF
V gene: TRBV2; clone size: -; J gene: TRBJ2-7; CDR3 protein: CASSMTASSYEQYF
V gene: TRBV7-2; clone size: -; J gene: TRBJ2-3; CDR3 protein: CASSLVGFRDTQYF
V gene: TRBV4-1; clone size: -; J gene: TRBJ2-7; CDR3 protein: CASSQGAGTGYEQYF
V gene: TRBV29-1; clone size: once; J gene: TRBJ2-2; CDR3 protein: CSVGASPGELFF
V gene: TRBV6-5; clone size: few; J gene: TRBJ1-6; CDR3 protein: CASSRDPVSPLHF
V gene: TRBV27; clone size: -; J gene: TRBJ2-3; CDR3 protein: CASSPLLGYVTDTQYF
V gene: TRBV9; clone size: -; J gene: TRBJ1-1; CDR3 protein: CASSVAQGGPSTEAFF
V gene: TRBV9; clone size: -; J gene: TRBJ2-3; CDR3 protein: CASSPGQFTDTQYF
V gene: TRBV27; clone size: once; J gene: TRBJ2-1; CDR3 protein: CASSARGSSSYNEQFF
V gene: TRBV7-3; clone size: -; J gene: TRBJ1-1; CDR3 protein: CASSLTGERVEAFF
V gene: TRBV7-2; clone size: -; J gene: TRBJ2-7; CDR3 protein: CASSYNGGAEQYF
V gene: TRBV6-1; clone size: -; J gene: TRBJ1-3; CDR3 protein: CASSEDPGFHSGNTIYF
V gene: TRBV30; clone size: -; J gene: TRBJ2-5; CDR3 protein: CAWSVPGLLAGEIGTQYF
V gene: TRBV29-1; clone size: -; J gene: TRBJ2-1; CDR3 protein: CSVLGGNEQFF